This passage covers 14 T cell receptor beta chains from one sample sequenced in a study of T cell changes during pregnancy in multiple sclerosis. Method: immunoSEQ multiplex PCR; TCRdb's copy keeps in-frame clones and lacks some. The sample consists of tens of thousands of clones, 90% to 95% of them appearing once. The sample consisted of peripheral blood, taken in the first trimester of pregnancy. These receptors all come from a female donor in good health, enrolled as a control in a pregnancy study.

The V gene is TRBV6-1, the J gene TRBJ2-5; 8 bases line up with TRBD1. The germline V gene has CDR1 MNHNS and CDR2 SASEGT. This CDR3 is built from 15 residues. Trimming removed 1 base from V and 5 bases from J; junction bases left unmatched: 6. For the CDR3, the DNA is TGTGCCAGCAGTGAAGGTGCAGGGGGCGCGGAGACCCAGTACTTC. Protein sequence: CASSEGAGGAETQYF.

The gene calls are TRBV2 and TRBJ2-2; the match to TRBD1 covers 9 bases. CDR1 SNHLY and CDR2 FYNNEI come from the germline V gene. The CDR3 has 16 amino acids. Losses at the gene ends were 6 bases for V and 10 bases for J; bases not matched to a gene: 15. CDR3 in amino acids: CASRVRDRVSPKELFF. In DNA, the CDR3 is TGTGCCAGCAGAGTCCGGGACAGGGTCAGTCCCAAGGAGCTGTTTTTT.

The chain carries TRBV18 and TRBJ2-1, with 11 bases matching TRBD2. The germline gives CDR1 KGHSH, CDR2 LQKENI. The CDR3 is 15 amino acids. J gave up 4 bases and V 6 bases, and 5 bases lay outside the gene matches. CDR3 in amino acids: CASSSLAGVYNEQFF. The CDR3 bases are TGTGCCAGCTCTTCACTAGCGGGAGTTTACAATGAGCAGTTCTTC.

This sequence joins TRBV28 and TRBJ2-7, with TRBD1 as a possible D gene (5 bases). The CDR3 is made up of 12 amino acids. Per the germline V gene, CDR1 is MDHEN and CDR2 is SYDVKM. V was shortened by 6 bases and J by 5 bases, with 11 bases between the two germline ends. CDR3 in DNA: TGTGCCAGCAGCAGGGTAATACACGAGCAGTACTTC. This gives the protein CASSRVIHEQYF.

V is TRBV5-8 and J is TRBJ1-5; TRBD1 matches at 11 bases. The CDR3 runs to 15 residues. Germline loops: CDR1 SGHTS, CDR2 YDEGEE. Trimming took 4 bases from V and 6 from J; bases not matched to a gene: 6. The DNA for the CDR3 is TGTGCCAGCAGCGCGGGGACAGGGGGAGGTCAGCCCCAGCATTTT. It encodes CASSAGTGGGQPQHF.

J is TRBJ2-1 and V is TRBV5-1, with 12 positions matching TRBD2. Trimming at V came to 0 bases and at J to 3 bases, leaving 1 base not matched to a gene. Germline CDR1 and CDR2: SGHRS and YFSETQ. The CDR3 runs 16 residues. CDR3 protein: CASSLGLAGVYNEQFF. The CDR3 DNA sequence: TGCGCCAGCAGCTTGGGACTAGCGGGGGTCTACAATGAGCAGTTCTTC.

This clone has a single count. The chain joins TRBV6-5 to TRBJ2-7, with 13 bases that match TRBD2. The CDR3 has 14 amino acids. Trimming cost V 6 bases and J 5 bases; bases outside gene matches: 4. Germline-derived CDR1 and CDR2 are MNHEY and SVGAGI. The CDR3 DNA reads TGTGCCAGCAGAAGGACTAGCGGGAGAAACGAGCAGTACTTC. It is translated as CASRRTSGRNEQYF.

The rearrangement links TRBV18 to TRBJ1-1; no clear D. V lost 4 bases and J 6 bases, leaving 12 bases between the germline ends. Germline V lookup: CDR1 KGHSH, CDR2 LQKENI. The CDR3 has 13 amino acids. DNA of the CDR3: TGTGCCAGCTCACGGGCAGGAGGCCCTGAAGCTTTCTTT. Encoded protein: CASSRAGGPEAFF.

The J gene is TRBJ1-5, the V gene TRBV5-1, with D tentatively TRBD1 (6 bases). The CDR3 consists of 16 residues. The germline V gene has CDR1 SGHRS and CDR2 YFSETQ. Trimming stripped 7 bases from V and 4 bases from J, with 21 bases between. CDR3 sequence: CASPRGGGLRNQPQHF. The DNA of the CDR3 is TGCGCCAGCCCACGAGGGGGAGGGTTAAGGAATCAGCCCCAGCATTTT.

The V call is TRBV10-3, the J call TRBJ2-7, with 7 positions matching TRBD2. This CDR3 has 15 amino acids. J gave up 7 bases and V 2 bases, and 11 bases lay outside the gene matches. CDR1 and CDR2 from the germline V gene are ENHRY and SYGVKD. DNA for the CDR3: TGTGCCATCAGTGAGCTCCCGTGGGACGGGAGGGAGCAGTACTTC. Translating it yields CAISELPWDGREQYF.

The chain recombines TRBV18 with TRBJ2-6; 9 bases match TRBD1. Losses at the gene ends were 2 bases for V and 4 bases for J; bases not matched to a gene: 6. Per the germline V gene, CDR1 is KGHSH and CDR2 is LQKENI. This CDR3 comprises 17 residues. The CDR3 sequence is CASSPTQGAEGANVLTF. The DNA of the CDR3 is TGTGCCAGCTCACCAACACAGGGGGCTGAAGGGGCCAACGTCCTGACTTTC.

The count of this clone is one. The chain couples TRBV28 to TRBJ2-1; D possibly corresponds to TRBD1 (5 bases). The CDR3 length is 13 residues. The V end lost 4 bases, the J end lost 6 bases, and 10 bases lay between the germline ends. CDR1 is MDHEN, CDR2 SYDVKM, per germline. The CDR3 spells CASSWGRGNEQFF. The CDR3 region has the DNA TGTGCCAGCAGTTGGGGAAGGGGCAATGAGCAGTTCTTC.

V gene TRBV27 combines with J gene TRBJ1-4, with TRBD1 matching 9 bases. CDR3 length: 16 amino acids. Germline trimming cut 5 bases from V and 8 bases from J; bases unmatched to any gene: 12. Per the germline V gene, CDR1 is MNHEY and CDR2 is SMNVEV (reference sequence). This chain's CDR3 is CASSTPVGTGSEKLFF. CDR3 nucleotides: TGTGCCAGCAGTACGCCGGTTGGGACAGGGAGCGAAAAACTGTTTTTT. The complete variable domain, with remaining parts taken from reference TRBV27 and TRBJ1-4, reads EAQVTQNPRYLITVTGKKLTVTCSQNMNHEYMSWYRQDPGLGLRQIYYSMNVEVTDKGDVPEGYKVSRKEKRNFPLILESPSPNQTSLYFCASSTPVGTGSEKLFFGSGTQLSVL.

The chain joins TRBV7-2 to TRBJ2-1; 16 positions match TRBD2. The CDR3 totals 14 residues. Germline loops: CDR1 SGHTA, CDR2 FQGNSA. The junction had 3 bases not matched to a gene; V was cut back by 8 bases and J by 8 bases. This chain's CDR3 is CASVGLAGGDEQFF. DNA of the CDR3: TGTGCCAGCGTGGGACTAGCGGGAGGGGATGAGCAGTTCTTC.